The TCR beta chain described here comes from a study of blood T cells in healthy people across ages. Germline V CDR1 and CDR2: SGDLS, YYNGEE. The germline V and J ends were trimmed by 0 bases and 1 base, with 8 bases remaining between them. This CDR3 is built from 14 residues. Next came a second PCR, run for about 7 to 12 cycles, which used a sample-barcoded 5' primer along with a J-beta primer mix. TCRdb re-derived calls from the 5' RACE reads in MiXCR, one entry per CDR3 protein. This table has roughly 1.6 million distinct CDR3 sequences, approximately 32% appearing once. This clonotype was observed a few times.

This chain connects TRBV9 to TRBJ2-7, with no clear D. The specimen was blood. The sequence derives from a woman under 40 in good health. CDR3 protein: CASSVEAGSYEQYF. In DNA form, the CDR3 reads TGTGCCAGCAGCGTAGAGGCCGGTTCCTACGAGCAGTACTTC.